Listed below are T cell receptor beta chains from one sample, sequenced in a study of monozygotic twins with inflammatory bowel disease. One entry per CDR3 protein, without DNA, is what TCRdb gives after re-calling the 5' RACE reads. The sample table sets out some 450,000 distinct CDR3 sequences. The source material was blood. These receptors were taken from a human donor with ulcerative colitis or Crohn's disease, or a healthy co-twin of an affected twin (not recorded which). CDR3s include the opening cysteine and the closing phenylalanine or tryptophan. Fields, in order: V gene, J gene, CDR3 protein.

TRBV3-1,TRBJ1-1,CASSRGPREAFF
TRBV18,TRBJ1-1,CASSPLSSDDTEAFF
TRBV10-3,TRBJ2-5,CAISPGTSGGETQYF
TRBV7-8,TRBJ2-3,CASSLFGGAANTDTQYF
TRBV12-3/TRBV12-4,TRBJ2-7,CASRRTGLYEQYF
TRBV3-1,TRBJ1-2,CASSRGVSPKGTNYDGYTF
TRBV7-2,TRBJ1-4,CASSAGQPRDNEKLFF
TRBV7-2,TRBJ2-7,CASSLTGGLDEQYF
TRBV6-2/TRBV6-3,TRBJ2-7,CASSYSGLAGIEQYF
TRBV6-6,TRBJ2-7,CASSYPSVDYEQYF